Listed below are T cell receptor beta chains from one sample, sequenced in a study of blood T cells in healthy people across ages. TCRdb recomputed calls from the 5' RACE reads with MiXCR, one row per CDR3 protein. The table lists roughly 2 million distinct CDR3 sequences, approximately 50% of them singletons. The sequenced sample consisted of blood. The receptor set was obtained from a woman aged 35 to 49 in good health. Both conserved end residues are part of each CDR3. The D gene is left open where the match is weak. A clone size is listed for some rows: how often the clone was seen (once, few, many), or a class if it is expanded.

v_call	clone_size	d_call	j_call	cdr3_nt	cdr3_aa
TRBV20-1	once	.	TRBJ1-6	TGCAGTGCTAGCCGGGACGGGAATTCACCCCTCCACTTT	CSASRDGNSPLHF
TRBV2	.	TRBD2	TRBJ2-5	TGTGCCTGCAGTGAGTGGGGCCAGGGGACTAGCCGGCAAGAGACCCAGTACTTC	CACSEWGQGTSRQETQYF
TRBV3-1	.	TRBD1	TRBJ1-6	TGTGCCAGCAGCCCCCGACAGGGTCTGGATTCACCCCTCCACTTT	CASSPRQGLDSPLHF
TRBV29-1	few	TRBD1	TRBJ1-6	TGCAGCGTCCGAGACAGGGCTGATTCACCCCTCCACTTT	CSVRDRADSPLHF
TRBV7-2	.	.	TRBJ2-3	TGTGCCAGCAGCTTAGAATCTACAGCCAGCACAGATACGCAGTATTTT	CASSLESTASTDTQYF
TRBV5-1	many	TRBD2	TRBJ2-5	TGTGCCAGCAGCTTAGGGACTAGTCAAGAGACCCAGTACTTC	CASSLGTSQETQYF
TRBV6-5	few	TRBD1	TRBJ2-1	TGTGCCAGCAGCCGGGACAGGGGGACCAATGAGCAGTTCTTC	CASSRDRGTNEQFF
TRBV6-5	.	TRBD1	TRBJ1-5	TGTGCCAGCAGTTATTCAGGACAGGGGGTATCGCCCCAGCATTTT	CASSYSGQGVSPQHF
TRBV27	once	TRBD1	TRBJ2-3	TGTGCCAGCAGTTTATCGTGGGACAGGGAGACAGATACGCAGTATTTT	CASSLSWDRETDTQYF
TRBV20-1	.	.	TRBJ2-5	TGCAGTGCTGACCGCAGGGTCAACCAAGAGACCCAGTACTTC	CSADRRVNQETQYF
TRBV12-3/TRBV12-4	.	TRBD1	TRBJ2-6	TGTGCCAGCAGTTATGGACAGGGGGCGGCTGGGGCCAACGTCCTGACTTTC	CASSYGQGAAGANVLTF
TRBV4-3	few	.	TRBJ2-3	TGCGCCAGCAGCCAAGATCCCGGACCCACAGATACGCAGTATTTT	CASSQDPGPTDTQYF
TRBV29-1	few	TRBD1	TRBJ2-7	TGCAGCGTCGACAAACTCTCTCCGGGACAGTCCTACGAGCAGTACTTC	CSVDKLSPGQSYEQYF
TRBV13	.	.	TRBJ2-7	TGTGCCAGCAGCTTCAGCGGTGCCCTTTCCGAGCAGTACTTC	CASSFSGALSEQYF
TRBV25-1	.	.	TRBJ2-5	TGTGCCAGCAGTGTCGGAAGGTTGGAGACCCAGTACTTC	CASSVGRLETQYF
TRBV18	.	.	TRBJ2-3	TGTGCCAGCTCACCACGACAGATGGATACGCAGTATTTT	CASSPRQMDTQYF
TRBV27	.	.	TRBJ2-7	TGTGCCAGTAGTTCCCGGGGCACCACCTACGAGCAGTACTTC	CASSSRGTTYEQYF
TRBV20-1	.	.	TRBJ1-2	TGCAGTGCCGGACCTTCCACTGGGTATGGCTACACCTTC	CSAGPSTGYGYTF
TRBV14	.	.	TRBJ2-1	TGTGCCAGCAGCCGAACCTCACCCCGGGCACCCTCGTACAATGAGCAGTTCTTC	CASSRTSPRAPSYNEQFF
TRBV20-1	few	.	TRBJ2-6	TGCAGTGCCCGGATATCTGGGGCCAACGTCCTGACTTTC	CSARISGANVLTF
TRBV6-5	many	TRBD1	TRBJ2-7	TGTGCCAGCACAGCGGACAGGGGCTACGAGCAGTACTTC	CASTADRGYEQYF
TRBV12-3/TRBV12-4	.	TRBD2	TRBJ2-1	TGTGCCAGCAGTTTTTTACGGAGCGGGAGCTCCTACAATGAGCAGTTCTTC	CASSFLRSGSSYNEQFF
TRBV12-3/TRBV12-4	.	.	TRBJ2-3	TGTGCCAGCACTTCGGGAAGCTATACGCAGTATTTT	CASTSGSYTQYF
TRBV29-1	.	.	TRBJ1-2	TGCAGCGTTGAAGTACGAGAGGCAGCAGAACTCTATCGCTATGGCTACACCTTC	CSVEVREAAELYRYGYTF
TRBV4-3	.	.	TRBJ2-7	TGCGCCAGCAGCCAAGAGATCTTCTACGAGCAGTACTTC	CASSQEIFYEQYF
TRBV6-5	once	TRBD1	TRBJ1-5	TGTGCCAGCAGTTGGGGACAGGGACTCCAGTATAGCAATCAGCCCCAGCATTTT	CASSWGQGLQYSNQPQHF
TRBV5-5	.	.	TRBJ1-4	TGTGCCAGCAGCTTGGTCAGGGTGAATGAAAAACTGTTTTTT	CASSLVRVNEKLFF
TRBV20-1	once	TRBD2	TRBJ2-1	TGCAGTGCTCCCCCGCTGGGGGAGGGTGAGCAGTTCTTC	CSAPPLGEGEQFF
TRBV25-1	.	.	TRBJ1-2	TGTGCCAGCAGGATGGGGGACGTGGGCTACACCTTC	CASRMGDVGYTF
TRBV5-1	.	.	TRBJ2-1	TGCGCCAGCAGCCAAGGACTCCACGACGCCAATGAGCAGTTCTTC	CASSQGLHDANEQFF
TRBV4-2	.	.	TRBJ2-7	TGTGCCAGCAGCGTAGAGATCTCCGACGAGCAGTACTTC	CASSVEISDEQYF
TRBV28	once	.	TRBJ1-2	.	CASSSSVGYTF
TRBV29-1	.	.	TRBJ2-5	TGCAGCGTTGATAGGGGGACCCAGTACTTC	CSVDRGTQYF
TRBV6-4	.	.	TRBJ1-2	TGTGCCAGCAGTGACAATGTCGGGCAGGGAACCTATGGCTACACCTTC	CASSDNVGQGTYGYTF
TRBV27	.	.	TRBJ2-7	TGTGCCAGCACTGGCAGAAACTCCTACGAGCAGTACTTC	CASTGRNSYEQYF
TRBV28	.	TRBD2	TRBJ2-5	TGTGCCAGCAATCTCGGACTAGCAAGAGAGACCCAGTACTTC	CASNLGLARETQYF
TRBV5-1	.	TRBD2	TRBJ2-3	TGCGCCAGCAGCTTGGAGCCTAGCGGGGGGGAGGCGGCAGATACGCAGTATTTT	CASSLEPSGGEAADTQYF
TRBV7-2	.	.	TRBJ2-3	TGTGCCAGCAGCTTTGGGGGGGCACGCACAGATACGCAGTATTTT	CASSFGGARTDTQYF
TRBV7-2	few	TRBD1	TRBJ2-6	TGTGCCAGCAGCTTTACCGGGACAGGGAGCTCTGGGGCCAACGTCCTGACTTTC	CASSFTGTGSSGANVLTF
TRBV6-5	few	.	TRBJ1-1	TGTGCCAGCAGTTTCCAGGGGATTGGGACTGAAGCTTTCTTT	CASSFQGIGTEAFF
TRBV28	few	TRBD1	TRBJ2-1	TGTGCCAGCGGGAGACAGGGGGTAATAAATGAGCAGTTCTTC	CASGRQGVINEQFF
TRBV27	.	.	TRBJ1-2	TGTGCCAGCAGTTTATTGGGGGAAACTAATGCCTATGGCTACACCTTC	CASSLLGETNAYGYTF
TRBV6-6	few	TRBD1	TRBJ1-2	TGTGCCAGCAGATCAGGGACAGGGGTTATTGGCTACACCTTC	CASRSGTGVIGYTF
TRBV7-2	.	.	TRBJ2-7	TGTGCCAGCACGAAGGGGGGCACCTACAATGAGCAGTACTTC	CASTKGGTYNEQYF
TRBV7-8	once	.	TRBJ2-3	TGTGCCAGCAGCTTATTCTGGGGGCGCGGAGATACGCAGTATTTT	CASSLFWGRGDTQYF
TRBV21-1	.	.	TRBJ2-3	TGTGCCAGCAGCAAAGGCCGGGGGGGTAGCACAGATACGCAGTATTTT	CASSKGRGGSTDTQYF
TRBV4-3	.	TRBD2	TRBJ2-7	TGCGCCAGCAGCCAAGTTGCGGGGGGCTCCTACGAGCAGTACTTC	CASSQVAGGSYEQYF
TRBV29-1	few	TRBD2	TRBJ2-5	TGCAGCGTTCTGCTACTAGCGGGGTTAGAGACCCAGTACTTC	CSVLLLAGLETQYF
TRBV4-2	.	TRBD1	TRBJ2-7	TGTGCCAGCAGCCAAGAATCACGGGACAGCTTCTCCTACGAGCAGTACTTC	CASSQESRDSFSYEQYF